The 25 T cell receptor beta chains below all came from one sample that was sequenced in a study of T-cell memory formation after mild COVID-19 (dated by TCRdb to the early 2020s). To prepare the library, 5' RACE was applied. TCRdb shows the sequencer as Illumina NovaSeq 6000. Using fastp trimming at Q25 and MiXCR clonotype assembly, TCRdb reanalyzed the public sequencing data and kept in-frame beta chains. Rows are combined by CDR3 protein, so each entry shows the most common genes and DNA. A total of fewer than 350,000 distinct CDR3 sequences appear in this sample, 8% to 9% of them only once. The ten biggest clones cover about 22% of the sample. Sequenced material: PBMCs or a T cell subset sorted from them (not recorded which). The receptors stem from a man aged 18 to 29 who had mild COVID-19 (a few samples of this study predate the infection). The sample titles of this study are shuffled in the database, so cell type and time point are left out; the donor was told from shared clones.

This clonotype was observed at least ten times. This chain uses TRBV7-2 with TRBJ1-6; D gene unclear. V lost 3 bases, J lost 5 bases, and 11 bases lay in between. Germline assignment: CDR1 SGHTA and CDR2 FQGNSA. The CDR3 has 15 amino acids. This CDR3 is CASSLGPTDNSPLHF. As DNA, the CDR3 is TGTGCCAGCAGCTTGGGCCCCACTGATAATTCACCCCTCCACTTT.

This clonotype was detected only a few times. The rearrangement joins TRBV5-1 to TRBJ2-1, with 12 bases matching TRBD2. CDR3 length: 16 residues. From germline, CDR1 is SGHRS and CDR2 YFSETQ. The ends lost 4 bases at V and 9 bases at J; junction bases unmatched: 11. CDR3 in DNA: TGCGCCAGCAGCCGCCTAGCGGGGGGGCACTTCAGTGAGCAGTTCTTC. Its translation: CASSRLAGGHFSEQFF.

This clonotype was observed at least ten times. The CDR3 here is CASSRRQYEQYF. The CDR3 DNA is TGTGCCAGCAGCCGTAGACAGTACGAGCAGTACTTC. V gene TRBV7-9 combines with J gene TRBJ2-7, with TRBD1 as a possible D gene (5 bases). V was shortened by 5 bases and J by 4 bases, with 9 bases between the two germline ends. The germline CDR1 and CDR2 sequences are SEHNR and FQNEAQ (reference sequence). The length of the CDR3 is 12 residues. Complete variable domain (other parts from reference TRBV7-9 and TRBJ2-7): DTGVSQNPRHKITKRGQNVTFRCDPISEHNRLYWYRQTLGQGPEFLTYFQNEAQLEKSRLLSDRFSAERPKGSFSTLEIQRTEQGDSAMYLCASSRRQYEQYFGPGTRLTVT.

The table lists this clonotype with many counts. The rearrangement links TRBV12-3 or TRBV12-4 to TRBJ2-3; a weak D match, TRBD2 (5 bases). The CDR3 spans 13 residues. V was clipped by 6 bases and J by 7 bases, with 14 bases between them. Here the CDR3 reads CASSSGRGNTQYF. As DNA, the CDR3 is TGTGCCAGCAGCTCTGGCCGAGGGAATACGCAGTATTTT.

This clonotype occurred many times. The chain recombines TRBV10-3 with TRBJ1-5, with D possibly being TRBD1 (6 bases). Germline CDR1 and CDR2: ENHRY and SYGVKD. This CDR3 has 15 residues. The V end was cut by 2 bases, the J end by 3 bases, with 11 bases between. The CDR3 spells CAISEPGADNQPQHF. The CDR3 DNA reads as TGTGCCATCAGTGAGCCGGGGGCGGACAATCAGCCCCAGCATTTT.

This clonotype has at least ten counts. The chain carries TRBV9 and TRBJ2-3; possible D gene TRBD2, 6 bases. Germline V CDR1 and CDR2: SGDLS, YYNGEE. With 3 bases removed from V and 5 bases from J, the gap between germline ends came to 25 bases. The CDR3 contains 18 residues. The CDR3 protein is CASSGLPGLKMPGDTQYF. The CDR3 DNA sequence: TGTGCCAGCAGCGGCCTCCCTGGACTAAAAATGCCGGGAGATACGCAGTATTTT.

This clonotype was observed a handful of times. This chain connects TRBV3-1 to TRBJ2-2; 8 bases are shared with TRBD1. Germline V gene lookup returns CDR1 LGHDT and CDR2 YNNKEL (reference sequence). With 5 bases clipped from V and 0 bases from J, the junction kept 2 bases outside the gene matches. The CDR3 spans 15 residues. CDR3 protein: CASSWTGTNTGELFF. The CDR3, as DNA: TGTGCCAGCAGCTGGACAGGGACGAACACCGGGGAGCTGTTTTTT.

The chain carries TRBV7-8 and TRBJ2-1; D might be TRBD1 (6 bases). The CDR3 length is 14 residues. V gave up 1 base and J gave up 8 bases, with 12 bases separating them. Germline-derived CDR1 and CDR2 are SGHVS and FQNEAQ. In nucleotides, the CDR3 is TGTGCCAGCAGCTTAGACAGGCCAGGGGATGAGCAGTTCTTC. Encoded protein: CASSLDRPGDEQFF.

This clonotype turned up a few times. The chain is built from TRBV2 and TRBJ2-1, with D uncertain. This CDR3 has 13 residues. CDR1 SNHLY and CDR2 FYNNEI come from the germline V gene. Trimming removed 5 bases at V and 7 bases at J, with 12 bases between. The CDR3 bases are TGTGCCAGCAGTAGGTGGGCGGAGAATGAGCAGTTCTTC. It is translated as CASSRWAENEQFF. Filled out from reference TRBV2 and TRBJ2-1, the complete variable domain reads EPEVTQTPSHQVTQMGQEVILRCVPISNHLYFYWYRQILGQKVEFLVSFYNNEISEKSEIFDDQFSVERPDGSNFTLKIRSTKLEDSAMYFCASSRWAENEQFFGPGTRLTVL.

This clonotype was counted a few times. V and J are TRBV11-2 and TRBJ2-5; D unclear. CDR3 length: 14 amino acids. Germline CDR1 is SGHAT and CDR2 is FQNNGV. Trimming left V 2 bases short and J 5 bases short, with 12 bases between. The CDR3 is CASSLSLRSETQYF. The CDR3 nucleotides read TGTGCCAGCAGCTTATCATTGCGATCGGAGACCCAGTACTTC.

This clonotype came up many times. The chain couples TRBV27 to TRBJ2-3, with D possibly being TRBD2 (5 bases). From germline, CDR1 is MNHEY and CDR2 SMNVEV (reference sequence). The CDR3 is made up of 14 amino acids. V shed 6 bases and J shed 3 bases, with 13 bases lying between them. The CDR3 DNA reads TGTGCCAGCAGGATGGGCAGGAGGACAGATACGCAGTATTTT. This codes for CASRMGRRTDTQYF.

This clonotype was recorded a few times. V usage is TRBV28 and J usage is TRBJ2-3, with 8 bases lining up with TRBD2. Germline lookup yields CDR1 MDHEN and CDR2 SYDVKM. The CDR3 has 15 amino acids. V was pared by 6 bases and J by 1 base, with 6 bases of the junction left unmatched. CDR3 DNA: TGTGCCAGCAGCTTAGCGGGGTCCCGCACAGATACGCAGTATTTT. This encodes CASSLAGSRTDTQYF.

The chain recombines TRBV7-2 with TRBJ2-1; D possibly corresponds to TRBD2 (6 bases). The V gene lost 5 bases and the J gene lost 4 bases, with 12 bases spanning the gap. This CDR3 has 14 amino acids. Per the germline V gene, CDR1 is SGHTA and CDR2 is FQGNSA. The CDR3 region has the DNA TGTGCCAGCAGCCCGGGACTCTTTTACAATGAGCAGTTCTTC. It translates to CASSPGLFYNEQFF. The variable domain in full, completed from reference TRBV7-2 and TRBJ2-1, reads GAGVSQSPSNKVTEKGKDVELRCDPISGHTALYWYRQSLGQGLEFLIYFQGNSAPDKSGLPSDRFSAERTGGSVSTLTIQRTQQEDSAVYLCASSPGLFYNEQFFGPGTRLTVL.

This clonotype was seen only a few times. The chain combines TRBV5-5 with TRBJ1-5; D remains unclear. Trimming removed 7 bases from V and 3 bases from J, with 14 bases in between. This CDR3 has 14 residues. CDR1 is SGHKS, CDR2 YYEKEE, per germline (reference sequence). Here the CDR3 reads CASSYSAYNQPQHF. In nucleotides, the CDR3 is TGTGCCAGCTCCTATTCCGCTTACAATCAGCCCCAGCATTTT.

The rearrangement links TRBV19 to TRBJ2-3; D may be TRBD1 or TRBD2 (5 bases each). This CDR3 contains 15 residues. Per the germline V gene, CDR1 is LNHDA and CDR2 is SQIVND (reference sequence). V dropped 7 bases and J dropped 2 bases, with 16 bases sitting between them. This CDR3 is CASTHPSGHTDTQYF. The CDR3 coding sequence is TGTGCCAGTACTCATCCCTCGGGGCACACAGATACGCAGTATTTT.

The chain employs TRBV12-3 or TRBV12-4 and TRBJ2-7; 7 bases map to TRBD1. The CDR3 consists of 17 residues. J gave up 3 bases and V 5 bases, and 16 bases lay outside the gene matches. The CDR3 region is CASSPPRQGPLSYEQYF. CDR3 nucleotides: TGTGCCAGCAGTCCGCCCCGACAGGGACCCCTCAGCTACGAGCAGTACTTC.

This clonotype has only a few counts. The chain uses TRBV5-8 and TRBJ2-7; D perhaps matches TRBD1 (5 bases). The V and J ends lost 2 bases and 7 bases respectively, with 16 bases between them. The CDR3 runs 14 residues. The germline CDR1 and CDR2 sequences are SGHTS and YDEGEE. In DNA form, the CDR3 reads TGTGCCAGCAGCTTAAGGGGCCCCCCTCGAGAGCAGTACTTC. It codes for CASSLRGPPREQYF.

J is TRBJ2-3 and V is TRBV20-1; tentative D call: TRBD2 (6 bases). The CDR3 has 14 amino acids. Germline CDR1 is DFQATT and CDR2 is SNEGSKA (reference sequence). The V end lost 6 bases, the J end lost 6 bases, and 19 bases lay between the germline ends. The CDR3: CSAPPEGLMDTQYF. CDR3 nucleotide sequence: TGCAGTGCCCCCCCGGAGGGTTTAATGGATACGCAGTATTTT.

The genes are TRBV6-5 and TRBJ2-7; 9 nucleotides agree with TRBD2. Germline values: CDR1 MNHEY, CDR2 SVGAGI. With 5 bases clipped from V and 0 bases from J, the junction kept 5 bases outside the gene matches. The CDR3 length is 15 residues. The CDR3 DNA sequence: TGTGCCAGCAGTCCTCTAGCGGGGAGCTCCTACGAGCAGTACTTC. Its protein product is CASSPLAGSSYEQYF.

This clonotype showed up just a few times. The V gene is TRBV12-3 or TRBV12-4, the J gene TRBJ2-2, with 7 bases matching TRBD1. The V and J ends lost 5 bases and 1 base, in that order; junction bases with no gene match: 4. This CDR3 contains 15 residues. The CDR3 loop reads CASSQRTGNTGELFF. The CDR3 nucleotides are TGTGCCAGCAGTCAAAGGACAGGGAACACCGGGGAGCTGTTTTTT.

This rearrangement joins TRBV3-1 to TRBJ2-5; 12 positions agree with TRBD1. The CDR3 contains 17 residues. V was pared by 4 bases and J by 5 bases, with 11 bases of the junction left unmatched. The germline CDR1 and CDR2 sequences are LGHDT and YNNKEL (reference sequence). CDR3 region: CASSPGLGQGARETQYF. The DNA for the CDR3 is TGTGCCAGCAGCCCCGGACTGGGACAGGGGGCGCGGGAGACCCAGTACTTC.

The chain is built from TRBV4-1 and TRBJ2-1, with unresolved D. The CDR3 totals 15 residues. Germline V CDR1 and CDR2: MGHRA, YSYEKL. V lost 4 bases and J lost 0, with 10 bases in between. CDR3 in DNA: TGCGCCAGCAGCCCAGGCCTCAGCTCCTACAATGAGCAGTTCTTC. Translation: CASSPGLSSYNEQFF.

V gene TRBV20-1 combines with J gene TRBJ2-7; tentatively, D is TRBD1 (5 bases). Trimming stripped 0 bases from V and 6 bases from J, with 9 bases between. The CDR3 spans 12 residues. From germline, CDR1 is DFQATT and CDR2 SNEGSKA (reference sequence). The CDR3 sequence is CSAREAGSEQYV. CDR3 coding DNA: TGCAGTGCTAGAGAGGCAGGGTCCGAGCAGTACGTC.

This clonotype was seen ten or more times. This chain connects TRBV28 to TRBJ2-2; TRBD1 is a possible D gene (6 bases). The germline V gene encodes CDR1 MDHEN and CDR2 SYDVKM. The ends were cut back, 8 bases at V and 6 bases at J, with 10 bases in the middle. CDR3 length equals 12 residues. CDR3 bases: TGTGCCAGCGGAGGACAGCCCGGGGAGCTGTTTTTT. Its protein is CASGGQPGELFF.

This chain joins TRBV4-3 and TRBJ2-1; D possibly corresponds to TRBD1 (5 bases). The CDR3 consists of 14 residues. Germline values: CDR1 LGHNA, CDR2 YSLEER. Trimming took 3 bases from V and 7 from J, leaving 13 bases between them. The CDR3 spells CASSHGRERNEQFF. The CDR3 nucleotides are TGCGCCAGCAGCCATGGCAGGGAAAGGAATGAGCAGTTCTTC.